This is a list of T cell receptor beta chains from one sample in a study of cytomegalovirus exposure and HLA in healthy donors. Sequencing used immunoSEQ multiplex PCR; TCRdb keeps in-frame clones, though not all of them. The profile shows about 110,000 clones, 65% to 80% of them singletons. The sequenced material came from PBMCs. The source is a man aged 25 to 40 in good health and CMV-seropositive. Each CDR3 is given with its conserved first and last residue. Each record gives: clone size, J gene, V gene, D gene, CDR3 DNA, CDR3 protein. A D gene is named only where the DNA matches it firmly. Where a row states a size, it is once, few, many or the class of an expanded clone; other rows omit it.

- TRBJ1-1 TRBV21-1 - TGTGCCAGCAGCAGCACCCCCGAGGGCAGTATGAACACTGAAGCTTTCTTT CASSSTPEGSMNTEAFF
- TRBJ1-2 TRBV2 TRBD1 TGTGCCAGCAGCGGACAGGGAGGATATGGCTACACCTTC CASSGQGGYGYTF
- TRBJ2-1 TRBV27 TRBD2 TGTGCCAGCCAAGGACTAGCGGGCTACAATGAGCAGTTCTTC CASQGLAGYNEQFF
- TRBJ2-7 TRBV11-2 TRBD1 TGTGCCAGCAGCTTACGACAGGGTTCCTACGAGCAGTACTTC CASSLRQGSYEQYF
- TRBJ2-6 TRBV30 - TGTGCCTGGAGGCCCACAGGGTCCTACTCTGGGGCCAACGTCCTGACTTTC CAWRPTGSYSGANVLTF
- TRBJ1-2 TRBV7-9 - TGTGCCAGCAGCTTTACAGGGATGGGATATGGCTACACCTTC CASSFTGMGYGYTF
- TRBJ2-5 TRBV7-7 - TGTGCCAGCAGCTTAGATCTCGGCAGGGGGACCCAGTACTTC CASSLDLGRGTQYF
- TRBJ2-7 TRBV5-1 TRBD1 TGCGCCAGCCGCCAAGGGGACAGGGTAGACGAGCAGTACTTC CASRQGDRVDEQYF
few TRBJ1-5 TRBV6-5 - TGTGCCAGCAGTTACGACAGGAATCAGCCCCAGCATTTT CASSYDRNQPQHF
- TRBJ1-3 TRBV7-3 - TGTGCCAGGGACAGTCGTATTCCTGGAAACACCATATATTTT CARDSRIPGNTIYF
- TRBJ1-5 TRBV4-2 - TGTGCCAGCAGCCAAGAGGGAGGGGCCCATGTCACGCCCCAGCATTTT CASSQEGGAHVTPQHF
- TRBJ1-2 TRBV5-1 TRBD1 TGCGCCAGCAGCCCCGGACAGGGCCCTACTAACTATGGCTACACCTTC CASSPGQGPTNYGYTF
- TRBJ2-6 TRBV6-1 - TGTGCCAGCAGCCAGGGGACCGGGGCCAACGTCCTGACTTTC CASSQGTGANVLTF
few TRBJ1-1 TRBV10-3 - TGTGCCATCAGTGAGTCGTCGGGTACCGAAGCTTTCTTT CAISESSGTEAFF
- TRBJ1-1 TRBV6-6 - TGTGCCAGCAGGATAGACGCGAGACTTGAAGCTTTCTTT CASRIDARLEAFF
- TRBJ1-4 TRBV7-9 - TGTGCCAGCAGCTTAGCGTCAGGGAATGAAAAACTGTTTTTT CASSLASGNEKLFF
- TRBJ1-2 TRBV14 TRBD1 TGTGCCAGCAGCCAGGGGACAGGAAACTATGGCTACACCTTC CASSQGTGNYGYTF
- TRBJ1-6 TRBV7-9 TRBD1 TGTGCCAGCAGCTTACGGGACAGGGGAGGATCACCCCTCCACTTT CASSLRDRGGSPLHF
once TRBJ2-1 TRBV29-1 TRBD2 TGCAGCGTTGACCCTCTAGCGGGGGGGGAAATTAGCTCCTACAATGAGCAGTTCTTC CSVDPLAGGEISSYNEQFF
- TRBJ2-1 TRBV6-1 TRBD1 TGTGCCAGCAGTGACCCCCTCTCGGGACAGGCGTCCTACAATGAGCAGTTCTTC CASSDPLSGQASYNEQFF
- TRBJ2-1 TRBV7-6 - TGTGCCAGCAGCCAGCGATACAGGGGAGGTGAGCAGTTCTTC CASSQRYRGGEQFF
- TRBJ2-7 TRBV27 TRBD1 TGTGCCAGCAGTTCCCGCAGGGACAGGAAAGTCTACGAGCAGTACTTC CASSSRRDRKVYEQYF
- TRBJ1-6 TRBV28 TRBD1 TGTGCCAGCAGCTCCGGGACAGCTCATTCACCCCTCCACTTT CASSSGTAHSPLHF
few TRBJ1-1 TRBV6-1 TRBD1 TGTGCCAGCCGAACAGGGGCCACTGAAGCTTTCTTT CASRTGATEAFF
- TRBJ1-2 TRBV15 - TGTGCCACCAGCAGGGGGCGAGATAACTATGGCTACACCTTC CATSRGRDNYGYTF
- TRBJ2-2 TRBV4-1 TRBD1 TGCGCCAGCAGCCTTAAGGCCCCGACAGGGGACACCGGGGAGCTGTTTTTT CASSLKAPTGDTGELFF
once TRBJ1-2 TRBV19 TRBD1 TGTGCCAGTAGTACTGCGGAAACAGGGACAGGGGGCTACACCTTC CASSTAETGTGGYTF
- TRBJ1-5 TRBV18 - TGTGCCAGCTCAGTCTCAGGGCGGAATCAGCCCCAGCATTTT CASSVSGRNQPQHF
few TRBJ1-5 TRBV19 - TGTGCCAGTAGCTCCGACAGAAAAAATCAGCCCCAGCATTTT CASSSDRKNQPQHF
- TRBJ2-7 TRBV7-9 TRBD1 TGTGCCAGCAGCCGGGGACAGGGCGAAGGGCAGTACTTC CASSRGQGEGQYF
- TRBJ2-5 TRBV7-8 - TGTGCCAGCAGCTACCTCAGGGCAGCCCAAGAGACCCAGTACTTC CASSYLRAAQETQYF
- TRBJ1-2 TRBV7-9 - TGTGCCAGCAGCTTAACCAGAGGAACCTATGGCTACCCCTTC CASSLTRGTYGYPF
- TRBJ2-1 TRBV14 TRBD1 TGTGCCAGCAGCCAAGGGACAGGGCACTATGAGCAGTTCTTC CASSQGTGHYEQFF
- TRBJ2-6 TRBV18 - TGTGCCAGCTCACCATCGGGGGCCAACGTCCTGACTTTC CASSPSGANVLTF
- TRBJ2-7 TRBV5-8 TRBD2 TGTGCCAGCAGCTTAGGGACTAGCGGGATTTACGAGCAGTACTTC CASSLGTSGIYEQYF
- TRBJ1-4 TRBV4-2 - TGTGCCAGCAGCCAAGATCACCGGGGGGCGAATGAAAAACTGTTTTTT CASSQDHRGANEKLFF
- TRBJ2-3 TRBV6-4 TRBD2 TGTGCCAGCAGTGACAGCGGCGGGGGGGCTTCAGATACGCAGTATTTT CASSDSGGGASDTQYF
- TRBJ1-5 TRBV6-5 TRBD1 TGTGCCAGCAGGGGGGCAGGGGGTAGCAATCAGCCCCAGCATTTT CASRGAGGSNQPQHF
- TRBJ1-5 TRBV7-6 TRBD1 TGTGCCAGCAGCTTAGGTAGAGGGCGGCGGGACAGGGCTCCAGATCAGCCCCAGCATTTT CASSLGRGRRDRAPDQPQHF
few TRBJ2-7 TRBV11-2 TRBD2 TGTGCCAGCAGCTTAGTATCTAGCGGGGGTTCCTACGAGCAGTACTTC CASSLVSSGGSYEQYF
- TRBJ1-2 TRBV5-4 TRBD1 TGTGCCAGCAGCTACCTCAGGGGGGTCTATGGCTACACCTTC CASSYLRGVYGYTF
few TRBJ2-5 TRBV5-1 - TGCGCCAGCAGCTTGGTTAATCGAGGCCACCAAGAGACCCAGTACTTC CASSLVNRGHQETQYF
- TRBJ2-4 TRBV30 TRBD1 TGTGCCTGGGCACTTGAGACAGGGGCCGTTCTGCTTCAGTACTTC CAWALETGAVLLQYF
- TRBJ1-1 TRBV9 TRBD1 TGTGCCAGCAGCGTAGGCGACAGGGAAAGGGTTGAAGCTTTCTTT CASSVGDRERVEAFF
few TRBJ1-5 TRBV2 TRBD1 TGTGCCAGCACTAGTACAGGGGGGGCTCAGCCCCAGCATTTT CASTSTGGAQPQHF
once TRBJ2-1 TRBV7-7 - TGTGCCAGCAGCCCCAGGGGTTACAATGAGCAGTTCTTC CASSPRGYNEQFF
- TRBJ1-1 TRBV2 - TGTGCCAGCAGTGACGGACTTTTAGAAGCTTTCTTT CASSDGLLEAFF
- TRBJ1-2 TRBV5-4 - TGTGCCAGCAGCTCGCAGGGAACGCGATATGATGGCTACACCTTC CASSSQGTRYDGYTF
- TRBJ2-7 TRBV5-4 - TGTGCCAGCAGCTTGCCAGGGGACATATACGAGCAGTACTTC CASSLPGDIYEQYF
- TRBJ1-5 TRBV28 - TGTGCCGTTAGGAAGCGGAATTATAGCAATCAGCCCCAGCATTTT CAVRKRNYSNQPQHF
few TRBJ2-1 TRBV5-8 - TGTGCCAGCACCCCGGGGCGGGGGCCCAGAGATGAGCAGTTCTTC CASTPGRGPRDEQFF
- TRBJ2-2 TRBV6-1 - TGTGCCAGCAGTGAACCCGGGGAAAGGTCCGGGGAGCTGTTTTTT CASSEPGERSGELFF
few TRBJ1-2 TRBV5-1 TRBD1 TGCGCCAGCAGCCTAACAGGGGGTCGCGGCTACACCTTC CASSLTGGRGYTF
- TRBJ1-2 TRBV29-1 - TGCAGCGCAGCGGGTGGGGCAGTCCCTAACTATGGCTACACCTTC CSAAGGAVPNYGYTF
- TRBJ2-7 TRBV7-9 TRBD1 TGTGCCAGCACGCCGGGACAGGGAGGTATCTACGAGCAGTACTTC CASTPGQGGIYEQYF
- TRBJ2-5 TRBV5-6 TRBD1 TGTGCCGGCAGCTTGGGACAGGGTCCACTCCCGGAGGAGACCCAGTACTTC CAGSLGQGPLPEETQYF